This TCR beta chain was sequenced in a study of blood T cells in healthy people across ages. Study-wide results and limits: Donor CMV infection status was unknown, possibly confounding age-related changes in expanded clonotypes.

PCR was performed a second time for 7 to 11 cycles using a sample-barcoded 5' primer and a J-beta primer mix. TCRdb re-derived calls from the 5' RACE reads in MiXCR, one entry per CDR3 protein. There are more than 450,000 distinct CDR3 sequences in the sample; about 29% occur only once, and approximately 3.7% lies in the top ten. The CDR3 spans 13 residues. The ends were cut back, 5 bases at V and 4 bases at J, with 8 bases in the middle. Germline V gene sequence: CDR1 MRHNA, CDR2 SNTAGT. In regard to this clonotype: Its antigen remains unknown.

The same specimen was also included in a second study, on T cells of mothers and their children. That paper adds: With unrelated pairs as the comparison, related mother-child pairs had a slightly higher overlap that was not significant. None of the identified T cell clones proved to be persistent microchimeric clones.

This sequence originates from a boy between 2 and 10 years old in good health. The sample was blood. The chain couples TRBV6-4 to TRBJ2-2, with D hard to call. CDR3 nucleotide sequence: TGTGCCAGCAGTTTCATTCCCACCGGGGAGCTGTTTTTT. It codes for CASSFIPTGELFF.